This T cell receptor beta chain was identified during a study of shared clonotypes between healthy human individuals. Study overall: Three plates each covered CD4 naive and memory; CD8 naive two, CD8 memory one.

Some clones are missing from TCRdb's copy, which holds only in-frame ones; the method was immunoSEQ multiplex PCR. The sample lists 2 million to 2.5 million clones, 90% to 95% occurring once. General study findings and limits: The naive CD4 repertoires of several donors were compared, and roughly 5% of clonotypes were shared.

Worth noting for this clone: Its antigen is not known.

With V trimmed by 4 bases and J by 4 bases, 3 bases remained unmatched. Germline V CDR1 and CDR2: MNHNY, SVGAGI (reference sequence). This CDR3 has 14 amino acids. Only Caucasian adults living in Nashville, Tennessee made up the donor group. The split of CD4+ cells yielded CD45RA+ naive and CD45RA-negative memory subsets. The J gene is TRBJ1-4, the V gene TRBV6-6; 7 positions match TRBD1. Input material: naive CD4+ T cells sorted from blood. Indicated subset: CD45RA+ positively selected. This clonotype was obtained from a man aged 18 to 35 in good health. The CDR3 bases are TGTGCCAGCAGTTGGGGACAGATTAATGAAAAACTGTTTTTT. Its translation: CASSWGQINEKLFF.